These T cell receptor beta chains were read from a single sample in a study of blood T cell repertoires in COVID-19. Using immunoSEQ multiplex PCR, the repertoire was profiled, and TCRdb retains in-frame clones only, with some absent. Here the sample spans 120,000 to 150,000 clones, roughly 86% being singletons. The material sequenced was peripheral blood. The receptors stem from a human donor in a cohort sampled during active COVID-19. Each CDR3 is given without its conserved first and last residue.

v_gene,CDR3aa
TRBV11-3,ASSRTQGNEQF
TRBV5-6,ASSPLAGDRDTEAF
TRBV28,ASSLGLAGSFREGY
TRBV9,ASSATDRTVIYEQY
TRBV30,AWGATGLAGVADTQY
TRBV6-5,ASSFGTDFGPLH
TRBV30,AWTSGSDTQY
TRBV28,ASRGGGTGQNIQY
TRBV7-2,ASSLAGATNYGYT
TRBV7-2,ASSLAVNNKYEQY
TRBV5-1,ASAKAASGGSYNEQF
TRBV7-9,ASSYTGQTYEQY
TRBV21-1,ASSKDKRGRGEQF
TRBV3-1/TRBV3-2,ASSGPSGDTEAF
TRBV4-3,ASSQEGLAGEVGDTQY
TRBV7-2,ASSLGGGPPSNQPQH
TRBV2,AVAGGTYEQY
TRBV11-2,ASRPTGGTDTQY
TRBV5-6,ASSLVGHEQY
TRBV5-5,ASSLGLSGLTDTQY
TRBV28,ASSSRGRTDTQY
TRBV27,ASSWADNTGELF
TRBV21-1,ASSFRTSGGLLTDTQY
TRBV28,AGGDFSGYGYT
TRBV7-9,ASSPSATGGAETGELF
TRBV7-2,ASSLPRSPLH
TRBV7-2,ASSPPGLAGAAEQF